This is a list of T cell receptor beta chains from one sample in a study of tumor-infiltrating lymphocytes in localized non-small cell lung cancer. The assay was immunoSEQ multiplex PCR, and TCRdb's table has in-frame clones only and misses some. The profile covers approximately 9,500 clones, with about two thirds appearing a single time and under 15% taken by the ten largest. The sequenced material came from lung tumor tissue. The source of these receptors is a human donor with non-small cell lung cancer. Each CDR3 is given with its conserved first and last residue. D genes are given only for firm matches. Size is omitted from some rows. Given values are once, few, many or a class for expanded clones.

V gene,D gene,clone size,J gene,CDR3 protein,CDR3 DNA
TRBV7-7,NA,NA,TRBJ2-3,CASSLSGTDTQYF,TGTGCCAGCAGCCTCTCCGGCACAGATACGCAGTATTTT
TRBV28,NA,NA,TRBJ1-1,CASSLWIDSGTEAFF,TGTGCCAGCAGTTTATGGATTGACTCGGGAACTGAAGCTTTCTTT
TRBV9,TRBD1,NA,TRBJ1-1,CASSVGTGTNTEAFF,TGTGCCAGCAGCGTGGGGACAGGGACGAACACTGAAGCTTTCTTT
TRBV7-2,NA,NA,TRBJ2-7,CASSLGLDVDEQYF,TGTGCCAGCAGCTTAGGCCTCGACGTAGACGAGCAGTACTTC
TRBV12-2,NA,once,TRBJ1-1,CASRLKRERVGTEAFF,TGTGCAAGTCGCTTAAAGAGGGAAAGGGTAGGCACTGAAGCTTTCTTT
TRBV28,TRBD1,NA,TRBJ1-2,CASSFSGGDYGYTF,TGTGCCAGCAGTTTCTCAGGGGGGGACTATGGCTACACCTTC
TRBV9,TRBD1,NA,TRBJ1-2,CASSVDSLTGADYGYTF,TGTGCCAGCAGCGTAGACAGCCTGACAGGGGCGGACTATGGCTACACCTTC
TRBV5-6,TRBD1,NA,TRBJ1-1,CASSRFGTGGGNTEAFF,TGTGCCAGCAGCCGTTTCGGGACAGGGGGCGGGAACACTGAAGCTTTCTTT
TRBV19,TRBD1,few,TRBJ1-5,CASSITGGWGQPQHF,TGTGCCAGTAGTATTACAGGGGGCTGGGGACAGCCCCAGCATTTT
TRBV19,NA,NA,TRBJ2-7,CASSDQGRGYEQYF,TGTGCCAGTAGTGATCAGGGGAGAGGCTACGAGCAGTACTTC
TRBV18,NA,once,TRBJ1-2,CASSPGTYGYTF,TGTGCCAGCTCACCTGGGACCTATGGCTACACCTTC
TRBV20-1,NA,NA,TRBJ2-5,CSARPEETQYF,TGCAGTGCTAGACCCGAAGAGACCCAGTACTTC
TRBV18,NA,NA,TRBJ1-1,CASSPPVNTEAFF,TGTGCCAGCTCACCACCGGTGAACACTGAAGCTTTCTTT
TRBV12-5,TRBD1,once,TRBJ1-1,CASGHWTGGRNTEAFF,TGTGCTAGTGGTCATTGGACAGGGGGCCGTAACACTGAAGCTTTCTTT